The 26 T cell receptor beta chains reported below all come from one sample, sequenced in a study of shared clonotypes between healthy human individuals. Cells designated naive CD8 were CD45RO-negative and were positively selected for CCR7, with terminally differentiated effector memory CD45RA+ cells excluded. Measured with immunoSEQ multiplex PCR; TCRdb has only the in-frame clones, and not every one. Of around 610,000 clones listed, approximately 96% were seen once; the top ten hold about 0.11%. Sequences were obtained from naive CD8+ T cells sorted from blood. The receptor set was obtained from a woman under 40 in good health.

The chain recombines TRBV10-2 with TRBJ1-2, with TRBD1 matching 9 bases. Germline CDR1 and CDR2: WSHSY and SAAADI. V dropped 9 bases and J dropped 10; count of bases not matched to a gene: 15. This CDR3 region has 14 residues. Here the CDR3 DNA reads TGCGCCAGTTCCCCCGGACAGGGGTCCTACCCCTACACCTTC. Its translation is CASSPGQGSYPYTF.

The chain's CDR3 is CASSLFISGRIGTDTQYF. CDR3 nucleotides: TGTGCCAGCAGTTTATTCATAAGCGGAAGGATTGGGACAGATACGCAGTATTTT. The chain recombines TRBV28 with TRBJ2-3; D possibly corresponds to TRBD2 (5 bases). Germline assignment: CDR1 MDHEN and CDR2 SYDVKM. The CDR3 runs 18 residues. The V gene lost 1 base and the J gene lost 3 bases, with 20 bases spanning the gap. The complete variable domain, with remaining parts taken from reference TRBV28 and TRBJ2-3, reads DVKVTQSSRYLVKRTGEKVFLECVQDMDHENMFWYRQDPGLGLRLIYFSYDVKMKEKGDIPEGYSVSREKKERFSLILESASTNQTSMYLCASSLFISGRIGTDTQYFGPGTRLTVL.

The chain links TRBV27 to TRBJ2-1, with 8 bases that match TRBD2. CDR1 is MNHEY, CDR2 SMNVEV, per germline (reference sequence). The CDR3 runs 16 residues. With 3 bases clipped from V and 2 bases from J, the junction kept 6 bases outside the gene matches. Here the CDR3 reads CASSFGFGRAYNEQFF. The DNA of the CDR3 is TGTGCCAGCAGTTTCGGGTTCGGGAGGGCCTACAATGAGCAGTTCTTC.

The V and J genes are TRBV4-2 and TRBJ2-3; D perhaps matches TRBD1 (6 bases). The ends were cut back, 5 bases at V and 0 bases at J, with 18 bases in the middle. This CDR3 spans 17 amino acids. CDR1 is LGHNA, CDR2 YNFKEQ, per germline. CDR3 in amino acids: CASSGPGHRSSTDTQYF. In DNA form, the CDR3 reads TGTGCCAGCAGCGGGCCGGGACACAGGTCTAGCACAGATACGCAGTATTTT.

The chain is built from TRBV9 and TRBJ1-1, with D perhaps matching TRBD1 (6 bases). Deletions cut 4 bases from V and 5 bases from J, with 18 bases between. The germline CDR1 and CDR2 sequences are SGDLS and YYNGEE. The CDR3 runs 15 residues. The CDR3, as DNA: TGTGCCAGCAGCTTTTCGGACACTAGGGGGACTGAAGCTTTCTTT. Amino acid sequence: CASSFSDTRGTEAFF.

This clone has just a few counts. Other DNA sequences in this specimen translate into the identical CDR3. The chain is built from TRBV6-1 and TRBJ1-5; TRBD1 is a possible D gene (5 bases). The germline CDR1 and CDR2 sequences are MNHNS and SASEGT. V was cut by 4 bases and J by 2 bases, with 9 bases left in between. CDR3 length equals 14 residues. CDR3: CASSGGRGNQPQHF. In DNA, the CDR3 is TGTGCCAGCAGTGGGGGCAGGGGCAATCAGCCCCAGCATTTT.

The chain uses TRBV2 and TRBJ2-5; D possibly corresponds to TRBD2 (6 bases). Germline assignment: CDR1 SNHLY and CDR2 FYNNEI. V was cut by 7 bases and J by 4 bases, with 16 bases left in between. The CDR3 is 14 amino acids. The CDR3 is CASTRDARGETQYF. For the CDR3, the DNA is TGTGCCAGCACCCGGGACGCGCGGGGAGAGACCCAGTACTTC.

This chain uses TRBV15 with TRBJ2-1; 7 bases match TRBD2. The CDR3 length is 17 residues. After removal of 2 bases from V and 4 bases from J, the junction contained 11 bases not matched to a gene. Germline CDR1 LNHNV, CDR2 YYDKDF (reference sequence). CDR3 region: CATSRRRGLKVYNEQFF. The CDR3, as DNA: TGTGCCACCAGCAGACGCCGGGGACTAAAGGTTTACAATGAGCAGTTCTTC.

The V gene is TRBV28, the J gene TRBJ1-5; 7 positions agree with TRBD1. After removal of 4 bases from V and 3 bases from J, the junction contained 6 bases not matched to a gene. The CDR3 is 15 amino acids. Germline V gives CDR1 MDHEN, CDR2 SYDVKM. CDR3 bases: TGTGCCAGCAGTTCTGGGACAGACTACAATCAGCCCCAGCATTTT. This encodes CASSSGTDYNQPQHF.

The V and J genes are TRBV27 and TRBJ2-2; D uncertain. CDR1 MNHEY and CDR2 SMNVEV come from the germline V gene (reference sequence). Deletions cut 2 bases from V and 5 bases from J, with 12 bases between. The CDR3 is 15 residues long. As DNA, the CDR3 is TGTGCCAGCAGTTTAGGAATTTTGGGGACCGGGGAGCTGTTTTTT. It specifies CASSLGILGTGELFF.

This chain connects TRBV7-7 to TRBJ2-1, with unresolved D. The germline V gene encodes CDR1 SSHAT and CDR2 FNYEAQ (reference sequence). V dropped 0 bases and J dropped 0 bases, with 3 bases sitting between them. This CDR3 is built from 14 residues. CDR3 in amino acids: CASSLALSYNEQFF. In DNA form, the CDR3 reads TGTGCCAGCAGCTTAGCTCTCTCCTACAATGAGCAGTTCTTC.

This clone has just one count. The V call is TRBV6-4, the J call TRBJ2-3; D is unclear. CDR1 MRHNA and CDR2 SNTAGT come from the germline V gene. The V gene lost 3 bases and the J gene lost 8 bases, with 15 bases spanning the gap. This CDR3 has 14 amino acids. The CDR3 spells CASSEKSTTTTQYF. The CDR3 DNA reads TGTGCCAGCAGTGAAAAGTCGACCACTACTACGCAGTATTTT.

The V call is TRBV27, the J call TRBJ1-5; D not certain. Germline V gene sequence: CDR1 MNHEY, CDR2 SMNVEV (reference sequence). This CDR3 spans 14 amino acids. The germline V and J ends were trimmed by 2 bases and 7 bases, with 12 bases remaining between them. The CDR3 reads CASSLHQRSQPQHF. CDR3 DNA sequence: TGTGCCAGCAGTTTACACCAGCGGAGCCAGCCCCAGCATTTT.

This chain joins TRBV6-5 and TRBJ1-6; 8 bases map to TRBD1. The V gene's germline CDR1 is MNHEY and CDR2 SVGAGI. Unmatched junction bases numbered 3, after V lost 2 bases and J lost 6 bases. This CDR3 comprises 15 residues. CDR3 DNA: TGTGCCAGCAGTTACGATCAGGGGGCTAATTCACCCCTCCACTTT. It yields the protein CASSYDQGANSPLHF.

V is TRBV27 and J is TRBJ2-1; TRBD2 matches at 9 bases. This CDR3 region has 15 residues. With V trimmed by 5 bases and J by 4 bases, 6 bases remained unmatched. Germline V gene data show CDR1 as MNHEY and CDR2 as SMNVEV (reference sequence). The CDR3: CASSQYLAGYNEQFF. The CDR3 DNA reads TGTGCCAGCAGTCAGTATCTAGCGGGATACAATGAGCAGTTCTTC.

This sequence joins TRBV5-6 and TRBJ2-5, with 7 bases lining up with TRBD2. Germline V CDR1 and CDR2: SGHDT, YYEEEE. Trimming took 0 bases from V and 4 from J; bases not matched to a gene: 3. This CDR3 comprises 14 residues. In nucleotides, the CDR3 is TGTGCCAGCAGCTTGGGCGGGAGCACAGAGACCCAGTACTTC. Encoded protein: CASSLGGSTETQYF.

The rearrangement links TRBV2 to TRBJ2-7; TRBD2 agrees at 8 bases. The CDR3 has 18 amino acids. Trimming removed 7 bases from V and 2 bases from J; junction bases left unmatched: 19. In germline, CDR1 is SNHLY, CDR2 FYNNEI. The CDR3 loop reads CASNLMGLAGPGAYEQYF. CDR3 in DNA: TGTGCCAGCAATCTAATGGGGCTAGCGGGCCCCGGCGCCTACGAGCAGTACTTC.

The chain employs TRBV25-1 and TRBJ1-3, with D possibly being TRBD1 (5 bases). The CDR3 is 16 amino acids. Trimming shortened V by 1 base and J by 4 bases, and 14 bases separated the two germline ends. Germline values: CDR1 MGHDK, CDR2 SYGVNS. In DNA, the CDR3 is TGTGCCAGCAGTGAATTTTTGCAGGGCTCAGGAAACACCATATATTTT. Protein product: CASSEFLQGSGNTIYF.

The CDR3 DNA follows: TGTGCCAGCAGCTTAGTTCGTATCGGTACAGGGAAATTGGATACGCAGTATTTT. Translating it yields CASSLVRIGTGKLDTQYF. The genes are TRBV11-2 and TRBJ2-3; the D gene is possibly TRBD1 (6 bases). The CDR3 is 18 residues long. Trimming removed 1 base from V and 6 bases from J, with 23 bases in between. Germline values: CDR1 SGHAT, CDR2 FQNNGV.

The chain combines TRBV5-4 with TRBJ2-3; 10 bases fit TRBD2. This CDR3 contains 20 residues. V lost 2 bases and J lost 4; bases outside the gene matches: 19. The germline V gene has CDR1 SGHNT and CDR2 YYREEE (reference sequence). For the CDR3, the DNA is TGTGCCAGCAGCTTAGGATCCCCTTTAATAGCGGGAGGATACCCAGATACGCAGTATTTT. Protein product: CASSLGSPLIAGGYPDTQYF. Variable domain in full (rest from reference TRBV5-4 and TRBJ2-3): ETGVTQSPTHLIKTRGQQVTLRCSSQSGHNTVSWYQQALGQGPQFIFQYYREEENGRGNFPPRFSGLQFPNYSSELNVNALELDDSALYLCASSLGSPLIAGGYPDTQYFGPGTRLTVL.

This rearrangement joins TRBV7-9 to TRBJ1-2; no reliable D call. CDR1 and CDR2 (germline): SEHNR, FQNEAQ (reference sequence). The CDR3 is made up of 11 amino acids. V was pared by 4 bases and J by 8 bases, with 8 bases between. DNA of the CDR3: TGTGCCAGCAGCTACCTCAGCGGCTACACCTTC. Its protein is CASSYLSGYTF. Full variable domain (remainder filled in from reference TRBV7-9 and TRBJ1-2): DTGVSQNPRHKITKRGQNVTFRCDPISEHNRLYWYRQTLGQGPEFLTYFQNEAQLEKSRLLSDRFSAERPKGSFSTLEIQRTEQGDSAMYLCASSYLSGYTFGSGTRLTVV.

This sequence joins TRBV19 and TRBJ2-1, with TRBD2 matching 9 bases. The CDR3 is 14 amino acids. In germline, CDR1 is LNHDA, CDR2 SQIVND (reference sequence). With 3 bases clipped from V and 4 bases from J, the junction kept 1 base outside the gene matches. The CDR3: CASSMTSGYNEQFF. The CDR3 region has the DNA TGTGCCAGTAGTATGACTAGCGGTTACAATGAGCAGTTCTTC.

This chain uses TRBV7-4 with TRBJ2-2; 11 bases fit TRBD2. This CDR3 is built from 18 residues. V dropped 5 bases and J dropped 6; count of bases not matched to a gene: 14. Germline values: CDR1 SGHVT, CDR2 SQSDAQ. This CDR3 reads CASSARASGRTISGELFF. As DNA, the CDR3 is TGTGCCAGCAGCGCTCGGGCTAGCGGGAGGACAATCTCCGGGGAGCTGTTTTTT.

V and J are TRBV7-9 and TRBJ2-4; the D gene is possibly TRBD2 (5 bases). V was clipped by 5 bases and J by 2 bases, with 19 bases between them. The CDR3 loop spans 17 amino acids. CDR1 and CDR2 from the germline V gene are SEHNR and FQNEAQ (reference sequence). CDR3 protein: CASSGREMGITKNIQYF. The CDR3 bases are TGTGCCAGCAGCGGGAGAGAGATGGGAATAACCAAAAACATTCAGTACTTC.

This rearrangement joins TRBV7-8 to TRBJ1-1; 7 bases are a match to TRBD1. V shed 5 bases and J 1 base; nucleotides not matched to a gene: 4. Germline V gene sequence: CDR1 SGHVS, CDR2 FQNEAQ. This CDR3 is built from 14 residues. The CDR3 sequence is CASSTGQKNTEAFF. The CDR3 DNA sequence: TGTGCCAGCAGCACGGGACAGAAGAACACTGAAGCTTTCTTT.

The chain couples TRBV19 to TRBJ2-3, with D possibly being TRBD2 (6 bases). The germline CDR1 and CDR2 sequences are LNHDA and SQIVND (reference sequence). V shed 10 bases and J shed 6 bases, with 17 bases lying between them. The CDR3 spans 13 residues. This chain's CDR3 is CATMAGDLDTQYF. The DNA for the CDR3 is TGTGCCACCATGGCTGGGGACTTGGATACGCAGTATTTT. Full variable domain (outside the CDR3, taken from reference TRBV19 and TRBJ2-3): DGGITQSPKYLFRKEGQNVTLSCEQNLNHDAMYWYRQDPGQGLRLIYYSQIVNDFQKGDIAEGYSVSREKKESFPLTVTSAQKNPTAFYLCATMAGDLDTQYFGPGTRLTVL.